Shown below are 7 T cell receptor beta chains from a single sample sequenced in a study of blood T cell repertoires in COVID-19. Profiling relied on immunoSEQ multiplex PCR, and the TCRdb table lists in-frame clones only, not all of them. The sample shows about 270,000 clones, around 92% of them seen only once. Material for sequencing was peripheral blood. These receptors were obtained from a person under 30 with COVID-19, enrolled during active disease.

This CDR3 reads CASSWGVRLAGETGELFF. For the CDR3, the DNA is TGTGCCAGCAGCTGGGGGGTCCGGCTAGCGGGAGAGACCGGGGAGCTGTTTTTT. This chain connects TRBV5-6 to TRBJ2-2; the match to TRBD2 covers 10 bases. The CDR3 extends over 18 amino acids. Germline values: CDR1 SGHDT, CDR2 YYEEEE. V dropped 3 bases and J dropped 5; count of bases not matched to a gene: 13.

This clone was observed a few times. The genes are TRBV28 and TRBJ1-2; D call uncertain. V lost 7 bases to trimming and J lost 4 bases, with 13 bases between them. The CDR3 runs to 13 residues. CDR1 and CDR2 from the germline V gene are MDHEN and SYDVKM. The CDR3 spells CASIGQEGYGYTF. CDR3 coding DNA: TGTGCCAGCATAGGGCAGGAGGGCTATGGCTACACCTTC.

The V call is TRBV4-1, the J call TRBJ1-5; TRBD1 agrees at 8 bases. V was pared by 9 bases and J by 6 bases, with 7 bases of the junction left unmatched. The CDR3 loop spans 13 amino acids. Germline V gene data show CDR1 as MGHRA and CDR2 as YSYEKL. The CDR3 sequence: CASGDRSGQPQHF. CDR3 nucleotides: TGCGCCAGTGGGGACAGGAGCGGTCAGCCCCAGCATTTT.

The CDR3 region is CAWSDDRDEAFF. The CDR3 region has the DNA TGTGCCTGGAGCGACGACAGAGACGAAGCTTTCTTT. The chain joins TRBV30 to TRBJ1-1; a possible D gene is TRBD1 (5 bases). Trimming pared 3 bases from V and 8 bases from J, leaving 13 bases between. The V gene's germline CDR1 is GTSNPN and CDR2 SVGIG (reference sequence). The CDR3 is 12 residues long.

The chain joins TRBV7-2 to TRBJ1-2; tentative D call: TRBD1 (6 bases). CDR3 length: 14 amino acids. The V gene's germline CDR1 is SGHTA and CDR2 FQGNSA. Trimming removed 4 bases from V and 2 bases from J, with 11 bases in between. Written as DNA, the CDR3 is TGTGCCAGCAGCTCCAGGGGCCCCAACTATGGCTACACCTTC. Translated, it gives CASSSRGPNYGYTF.

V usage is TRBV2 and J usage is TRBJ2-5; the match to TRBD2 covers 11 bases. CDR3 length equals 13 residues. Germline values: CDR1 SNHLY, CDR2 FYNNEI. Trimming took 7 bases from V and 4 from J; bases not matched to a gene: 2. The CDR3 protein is CASNGLAGETQYF. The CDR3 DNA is TGTGCCAGCAACGGACTAGCGGGAGAGACCCAGTACTTC. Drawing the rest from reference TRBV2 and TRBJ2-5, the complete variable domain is EPEVTQTPSHQVTQMGQEVILRCVPISNHLYFYWYRQILGQKVEFLVSFYNNEISEKSEIFDDQFSVERPDGSNFTLKIRSTKLEDSAMYFCASNGLAGETQYFGPGTRLLVL.

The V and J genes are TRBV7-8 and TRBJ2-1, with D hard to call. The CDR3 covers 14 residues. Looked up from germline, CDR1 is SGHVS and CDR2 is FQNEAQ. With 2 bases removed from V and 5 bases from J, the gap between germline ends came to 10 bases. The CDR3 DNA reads TGTGCCAGCAGCTTACTTAGCAGTAACAATGAGCAGTTCTTC. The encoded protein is CASSLLSSNNEQFF.